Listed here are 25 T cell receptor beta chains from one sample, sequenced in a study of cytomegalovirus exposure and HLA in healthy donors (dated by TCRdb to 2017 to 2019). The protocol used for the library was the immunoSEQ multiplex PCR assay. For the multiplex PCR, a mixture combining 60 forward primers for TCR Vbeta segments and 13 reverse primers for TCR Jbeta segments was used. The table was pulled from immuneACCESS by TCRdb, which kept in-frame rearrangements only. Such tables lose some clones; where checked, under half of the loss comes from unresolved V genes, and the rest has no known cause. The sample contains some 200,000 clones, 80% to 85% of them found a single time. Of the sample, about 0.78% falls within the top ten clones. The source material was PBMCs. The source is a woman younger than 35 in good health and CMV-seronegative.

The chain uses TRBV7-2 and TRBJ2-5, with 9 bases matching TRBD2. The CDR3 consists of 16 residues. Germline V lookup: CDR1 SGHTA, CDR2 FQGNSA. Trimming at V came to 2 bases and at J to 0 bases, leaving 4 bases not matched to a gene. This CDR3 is CASSLMSGGNQETQYF. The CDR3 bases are TGTGCCAGCAGCTTAATGAGCGGGGGGAACCAAGAGACCCAGTACTTC.

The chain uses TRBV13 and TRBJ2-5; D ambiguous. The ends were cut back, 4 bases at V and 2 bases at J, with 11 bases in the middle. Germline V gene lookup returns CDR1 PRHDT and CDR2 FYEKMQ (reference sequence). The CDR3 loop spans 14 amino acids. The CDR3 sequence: CASSWSEQQETQYF. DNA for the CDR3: TGTGCCAGCAGCTGGTCAGAACAACAAGAGACCCAGTACTTC. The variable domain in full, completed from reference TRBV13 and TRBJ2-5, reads AAGVIQSPRHLIKEKRETATLKCYPIPRHDTVYWYQQGPGQDPQFLISFYEKMQSDKGSIPDRFSAQQFSDYHSELNMSSLELGDSALYFCASSWSEQQETQYFGPGTRLLVL.

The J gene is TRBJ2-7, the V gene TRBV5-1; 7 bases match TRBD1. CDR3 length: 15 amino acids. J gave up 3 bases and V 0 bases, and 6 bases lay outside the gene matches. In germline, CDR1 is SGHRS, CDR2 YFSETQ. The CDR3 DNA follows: TGCGCCAGCAGCTTGGTTACAGGGGCTTTCTACGAGCAGTACTTC. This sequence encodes CASSLVTGAFYEQYF.

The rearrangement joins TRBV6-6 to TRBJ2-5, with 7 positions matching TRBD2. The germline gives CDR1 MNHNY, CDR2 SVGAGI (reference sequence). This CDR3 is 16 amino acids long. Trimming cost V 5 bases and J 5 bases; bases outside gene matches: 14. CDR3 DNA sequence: TGTGCCAGCAGTCGGGGGGAACAAACCCGAGGGGAGACCCAGTACTTC. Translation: CASSRGEQTRGETQYF.

The CDR3: CASSELGGNQPQHF. The CDR3 DNA sequence: TGTGCCAGCAGTGAATTGGGGGGGAATCAGCCCCAGCATTTT. The gene calls are TRBV2 and TRBJ1-5; possible D gene TRBD1, 5 bases. Between the trimmed V and J ends, which lost 2 bases and 4 bases, there was a span of 9 bases. The CDR3 runs to 14 residues. Per the germline V gene, CDR1 is SNHLY and CDR2 is FYNNEI. The full variable domain, in which reference TRBV2 and TRBJ1-5 provide the parts outside the CDR3, is EPEVTQTPSHQVTQMGQEVILRCVPISNHLYFYWYRQILGQKVEFLVSFYNNEISEKSEIFDDQFSVERPDGSNFTLKIRSTKLEDSAMYFCASSELGGNQPQHFGDGTRLSIL.

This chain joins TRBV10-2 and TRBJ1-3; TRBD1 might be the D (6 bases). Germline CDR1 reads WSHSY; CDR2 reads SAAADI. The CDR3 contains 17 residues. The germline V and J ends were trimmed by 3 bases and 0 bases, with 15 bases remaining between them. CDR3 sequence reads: CASSDRGQPDSGNTIYF. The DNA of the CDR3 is TGCGCCAGCAGTGACAGAGGACAGCCAGACTCTGGAAACACCATATATTTT.

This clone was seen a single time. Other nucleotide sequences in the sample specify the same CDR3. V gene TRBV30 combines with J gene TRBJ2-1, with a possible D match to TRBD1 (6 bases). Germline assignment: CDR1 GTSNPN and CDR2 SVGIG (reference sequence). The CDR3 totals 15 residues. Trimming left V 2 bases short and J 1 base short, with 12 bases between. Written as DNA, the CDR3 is TGTGCCTGGAGTTCTGGCAGGGGATCCTACAATGAGCAGTTCTTC. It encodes CAWSSGRGSYNEQFF. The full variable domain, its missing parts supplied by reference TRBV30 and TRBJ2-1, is SQTIHQWPATLVQPVGSPLSLECTVEGTSNPNLYWYRQAAGRGLQLLFYSVGIGQISSEVPQNLSASRPQDRQFILSSKKLLLSDSGFYLCAWSSGRGSYNEQFFGPGTRLTVL.

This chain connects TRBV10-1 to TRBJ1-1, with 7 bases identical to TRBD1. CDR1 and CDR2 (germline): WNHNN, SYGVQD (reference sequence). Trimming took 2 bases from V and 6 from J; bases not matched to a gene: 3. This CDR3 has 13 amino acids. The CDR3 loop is CASSEAGGPEAFF. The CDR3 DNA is TGCGCCAGCAGTGAGGCAGGGGGACCTGAAGCTTTCTTT.

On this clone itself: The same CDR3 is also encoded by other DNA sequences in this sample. CDR3: CASTKVGTGRRDTEAFF. In DNA, the CDR3 is TGTGCCAGCACAAAGGTGGGGACAGGAAGGAGGGACACTGAAGCTTTCTTT. The gene calls are TRBV18 and TRBJ1-1; 8 bases fit TRBD1. V lost 8 bases and J lost 3; bases outside the gene matches: 17. Germline assignment: CDR1 KGHSH and CDR2 LQKENI. CDR3 length: 17 amino acids.

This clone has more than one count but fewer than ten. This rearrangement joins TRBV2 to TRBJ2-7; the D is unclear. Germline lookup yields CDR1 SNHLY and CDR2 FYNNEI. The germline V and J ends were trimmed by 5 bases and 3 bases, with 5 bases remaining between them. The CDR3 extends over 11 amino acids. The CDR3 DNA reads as TGTGCCAGCAGTTTCCACTACGAGCAGTACTTC. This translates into CASSFHYEQYF. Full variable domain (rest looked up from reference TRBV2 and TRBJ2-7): EPEVTQTPSHQVTQMGQEVILRCVPISNHLYFYWYRQILGQKVEFLVSFYNNEISEKSEIFDDQFSVERPDGSNFTLKIRSTKLEDSAMYFCASSFHYEQYFGPGTRLTVT.

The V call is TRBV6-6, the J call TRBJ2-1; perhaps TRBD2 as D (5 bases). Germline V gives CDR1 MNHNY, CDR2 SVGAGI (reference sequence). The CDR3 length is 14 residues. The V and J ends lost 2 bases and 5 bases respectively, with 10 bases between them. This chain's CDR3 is CASSYPDFNNEQFF. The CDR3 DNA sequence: TGTGCCAGCAGTTACCCGGACTTTAACAATGAGCAGTTCTTC.

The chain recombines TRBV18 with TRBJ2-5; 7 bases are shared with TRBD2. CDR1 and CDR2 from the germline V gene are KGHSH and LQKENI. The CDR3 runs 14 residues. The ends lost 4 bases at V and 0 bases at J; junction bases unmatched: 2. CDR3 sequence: CASSLRENQETQYF. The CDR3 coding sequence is TGTGCCAGCTCACTGCGGGAGAACCAAGAGACCCAGTACTTC. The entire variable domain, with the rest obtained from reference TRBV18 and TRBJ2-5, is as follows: NAGVMQNPRHLVRRRGQEARLRCSPMKGHSHVYWYRQLPEEGLKFMVYLQKENIIDESGMPKERFSAEFPKEGPSILRIQQVVRGDSAAYFCASSLRENQETQYFGPGTRLLVL.

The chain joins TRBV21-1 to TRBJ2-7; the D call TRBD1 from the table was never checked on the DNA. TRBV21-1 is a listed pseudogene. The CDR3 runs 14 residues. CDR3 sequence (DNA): TGTGCCAGCAGCCCCGGGACAGGCTCCTACGAGCAGTACTTC. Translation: CASSPGTGSYEQYF.

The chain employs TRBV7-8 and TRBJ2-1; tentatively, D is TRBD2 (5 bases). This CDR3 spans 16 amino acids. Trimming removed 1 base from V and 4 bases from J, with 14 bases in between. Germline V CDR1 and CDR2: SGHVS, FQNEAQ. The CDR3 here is CASSLETGWGYNEQFF. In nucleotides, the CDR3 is TGTGCCAGCAGCTTAGAAACGGGGTGGGGATACAATGAGCAGTTCTTC.

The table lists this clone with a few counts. The CDR3 nucleotides are TGTGCCAGCAGTGAAGCCGGGACAGGGGCCGAGCAGTACTTC. Protein product: CASSEAGTGAEQYF. The chain recombines TRBV6-1 with TRBJ2-7; 10 nucleotides agree with TRBD1. Germline CDR1 reads MNHNS; CDR2 reads SASEGT. The CDR3 is 14 residues long. Trimming took 0 bases from V and 6 from J; bases not matched to a gene: 2.

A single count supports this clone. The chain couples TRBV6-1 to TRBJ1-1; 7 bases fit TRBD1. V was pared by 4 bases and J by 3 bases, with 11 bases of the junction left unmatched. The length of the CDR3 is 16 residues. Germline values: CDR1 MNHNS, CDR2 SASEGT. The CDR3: CASSGHRGSLDTEAFF. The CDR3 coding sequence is TGTGCCAGCAGTGGTCACAGGGGTAGCTTGGACACTGAAGCTTTCTTT.

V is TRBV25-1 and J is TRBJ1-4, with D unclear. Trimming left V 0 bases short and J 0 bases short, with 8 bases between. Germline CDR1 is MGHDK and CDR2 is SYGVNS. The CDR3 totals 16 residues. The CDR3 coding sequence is TGTGCCAGCAGTGAATATTACAGCACAACTAATGAAAAACTGTTTTTT. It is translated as CASSEYYSTTNEKLFF.

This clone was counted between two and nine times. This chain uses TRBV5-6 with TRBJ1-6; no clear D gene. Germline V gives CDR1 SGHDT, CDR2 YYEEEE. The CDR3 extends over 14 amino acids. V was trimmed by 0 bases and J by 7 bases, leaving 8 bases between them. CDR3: CASSLEGGNSPLHF. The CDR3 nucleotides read TGTGCCAGCAGCTTGGAGGGCGGGAATTCACCCCTCCACTTT.

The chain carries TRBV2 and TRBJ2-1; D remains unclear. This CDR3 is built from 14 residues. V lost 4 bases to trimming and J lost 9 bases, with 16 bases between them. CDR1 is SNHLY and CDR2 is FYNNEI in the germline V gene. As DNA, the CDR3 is TGTGCCAGCAGTGTGTCGGGTGGAAATACTGAGCAGTTCTTC. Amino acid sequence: CASSVSGGNTEQFF. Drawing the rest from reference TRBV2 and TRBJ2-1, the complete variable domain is EPEVTQTPSHQVTQMGQEVILRCVPISNHLYFYWYRQILGQKVEFLVSFYNNEISEKSEIFDDQFSVERPDGSNFTLKIRSTKLEDSAMYFCASSVSGGNTEQFFGPGTRLTVL.

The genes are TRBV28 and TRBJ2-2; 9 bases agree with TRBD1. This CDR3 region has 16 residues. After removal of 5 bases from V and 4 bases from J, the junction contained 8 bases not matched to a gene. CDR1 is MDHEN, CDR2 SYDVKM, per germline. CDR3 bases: TGTGCCAGCAGTGACCCCGGGACAGGGCCCACCGGGGAGCTGTTTTTT. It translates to CASSDPGTGPTGELFF.

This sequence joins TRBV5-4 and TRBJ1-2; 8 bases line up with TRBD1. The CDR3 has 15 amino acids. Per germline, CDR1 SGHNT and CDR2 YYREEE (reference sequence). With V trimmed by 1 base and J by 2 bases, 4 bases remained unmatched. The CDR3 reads CASSLPDRVNYGYTF. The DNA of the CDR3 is TGTGCCAGCAGCTTGCCGGACAGGGTAAACTATGGCTACACCTTC.

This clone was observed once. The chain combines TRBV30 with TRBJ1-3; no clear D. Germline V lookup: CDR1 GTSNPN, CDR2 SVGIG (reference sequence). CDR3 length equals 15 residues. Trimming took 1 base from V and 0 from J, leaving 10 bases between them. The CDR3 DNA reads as TGTGCCTGGAGTGCCGCCCTAAGCTCTGGAAACACCATATATTTT. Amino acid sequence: CAWSAALSSGNTIYF.

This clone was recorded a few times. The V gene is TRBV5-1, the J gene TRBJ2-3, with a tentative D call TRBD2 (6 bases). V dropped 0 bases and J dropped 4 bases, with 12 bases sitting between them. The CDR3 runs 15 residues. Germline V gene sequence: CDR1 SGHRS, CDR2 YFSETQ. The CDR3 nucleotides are TGCGCCAGCAGCTTGGTCGGCGGGACGGCAGATACGCAGTATTTT. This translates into CASSLVGGTADTQYF.

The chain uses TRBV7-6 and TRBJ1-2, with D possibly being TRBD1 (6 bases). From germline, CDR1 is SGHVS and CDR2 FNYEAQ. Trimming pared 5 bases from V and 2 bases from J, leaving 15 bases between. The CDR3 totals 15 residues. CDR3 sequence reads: CASSPGRGFNYGYTF. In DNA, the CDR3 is TGTGCCAGCAGCCCCGGCAGGGGATTCAACTATGGCTACACCTTC.

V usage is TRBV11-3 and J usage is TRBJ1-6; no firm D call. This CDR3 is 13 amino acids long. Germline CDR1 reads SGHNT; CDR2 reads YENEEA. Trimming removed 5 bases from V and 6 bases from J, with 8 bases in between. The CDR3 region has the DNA TGTGCCAGCAGCATGACACCTAATTCACCCCTCCACTTT. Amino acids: CASSMTPNSPLHF.